This TCR beta chain stems from a study of blood T cell repertoires in COVID-19. Study details: The United States, Italy and Spain provided the acute and convalescent COVID-19 samples. The analysed material was cDNA or gDNA that came from T cells, B-cell-depleted T cells, or PBMCs.

Authors' analysis steps: Nucleated cell number was recorded as an estimate derived from reference gene primer amplification. Only in-frame clones appear in the TCRdb table, and some are missing; sequencing was by immunoSEQ multiplex PCR. That table gives V, J and clone size, and the DNA gave D and trimming. This table has about 380,000 clones, roughly 80% appearing once. The sample consisted of peripheral blood. This TCR was sampled from a human donor with acute or convalescent COVID-19. The donor label of this sample is uncertain.

CDR3 region: CASRKTGAQPQHF. The CDR3 coding sequence is TGTGCCAGCAGAAAGACAGGGGCCCAGCCCCAGCATTTT. This chain uses TRBV12-3 or TRBV12-4 with TRBJ1-5; 8 bases map to TRBD1. Losses at the gene ends were 6 bases for V and 7 bases for J; bases not matched to a gene: 5. This CDR3 comprises 13 residues.